This TCR beta chain derives from a study of T cells in Graves' hyperthyroidism and ophthalmopathy. There were TCR beta CDR3 regions amplified from RNA transcripts. The primer set for the first-round RT-PCR of the TCR CDR3 was HTBI. In TCRdb, the multiplex PCR reads were re-called with MiXCR into one record per CDR3 protein. The sample lists more than 650,000 distinct CDR3 sequences, 12% to 15% occurring once. Stable disease denoted Graves' hyperthyroidism without ophthalmopathy progression within 18 months. Patients having uncontrolled infection, another autoimmune disease, pregnancy or lactation were not included. Germline V gene lookup returns CDR1 SEHNR and CDR2 FQNEAQ (reference sequence). J lost 5 bases, V lost 5 bases, and 14 bases had no gene match. The CDR3 runs to 16 residues. This clonotype has ten or more counts.

V and J are TRBV7-9 and TRBJ2-7; 8 nucleotides match TRBD2. The receptor was derived from a woman aged 18-29 years with Graves' hyperthyroidism. Sequencing was carried out using blood. CDR3: CASSVPGTRGRNEQYF. CDR3 nucleotide sequence: TGTGCCAGCAGCGTACCTGGGACTAGGGGACGGAACGAGCAGTACTTC.